This is a list of T cell receptor beta chains from one sample in a study of blood T cells in healthy people across ages. MiXCR, run by TCRdb on the 5' RACE reads, gives a single entry per CDR3 protein. Among about 700,000 distinct CDR3 sequences listed, about a third were seen once. The sequenced sample consisted of blood. Receptor source: a woman older than 75 in good health. CDR3s include the opening cysteine and the closing phenylalanine or tryptophan. The order of the fields is CDR3 protein, J gene, V gene, D gene. A D gene is named only where the DNA matches it firmly.

CDR3: CASSRRGQRNQPQHF
J: TRBJ1-5
V: TRBV18
D: TRBD1

CDR3: CASSSLTDARDGYTF
J: TRBJ1-2
V: TRBV6-6
D: -

CDR3: CASSQDFGGANTEAFF
J: TRBJ1-1
V: TRBV3-1
D: -

CDR3: CASSLTGVPGELFF
J: TRBJ2-2
V: TRBV6-6
D: TRBD1

CDR3: CASSLGQGWTDTQYF
J: TRBJ2-3
V: TRBV5-5
D: TRBD1

CDR3: CASSEAGGSWDGYTF
J: TRBJ1-2
V: TRBV6-1
D: -

CDR3: CASSSQGAPGYTF
J: TRBJ1-2
V: TRBV5-1
D: TRBD1

CDR3: CASSLASITGTQYF
J: TRBJ2-3
V: TRBV7-2
D: -

CDR3: CASRSGTSNQPQHF
J: TRBJ1-5
V: TRBV6-1
D: -

CDR3: CASSGDHRDYRQPNYGYTF
J: TRBJ1-2
V: TRBV6-2/TRBV6-3
D: -

CDR3: CASSSGQGGGKNIQYF
J: -
V: TRBV5-5
D: TRBD1

CDR3: CAISESAGGLSNSPLHF
J: TRBJ1-6
V: TRBV10-3
D: TRBD1

CDR3: CASSWGTAREAFF
J: TRBJ1-1
V: TRBV27
D: -

CDR3: CASSQGPTGGDTEAFF
J: TRBJ1-1
V: TRBV4-2
D: TRBD1

CDR3: CASSEKASGPQHF
J: TRBJ1-5
V: TRBV6-1
D: -

CDR3: CASSFPMAGRVSYEQYF
J: TRBJ2-7
V: TRBV7-2
D: -

CDR3: CASRGFQDYEQYF
J: TRBJ2-7
V: TRBV7-2
D: -

CDR3: CASSPSGTHNEQFF
J: TRBJ2-1
V: TRBV3-1
D: -

CDR3: CASSQGTNPPGYTF
J: TRBJ1-2
V: TRBV5-1
D: -

CDR3: CASSSKTSGSYEQYF
J: TRBJ2-7
V: TRBV12-3/TRBV12-4
D: TRBD2

CDR3: CASSIRKGELETQYF
J: TRBJ2-5
V: TRBV19
D: -

CDR3: CASSPLPTSGASYNEQFF
J: TRBJ2-1
V: TRBV18
D: TRBD2

CDR3: CASSGDRGSAYGYTF
J: TRBJ1-2
V: TRBV2
D: TRBD1

CDR3: CSAPPPTGTYEQYF
J: TRBJ2-7
V: TRBV20-1
D: -

CDR3: CASSQEGAANEKLFF
J: TRBJ1-4
V: TRBV3-1
D: -

CDR3: CASSPLGLAGAYNEQFF
J: TRBJ2-1
V: TRBV7-3
D: TRBD2

CDR3: CASNLNSGRAGNEQFF
J: TRBJ2-1
V: TRBV5-1
D: TRBD2

CDR3: CASRSTYEKLFF
J: TRBJ1-4
V: TRBV6-5
D: -

CDR3: CSHRDREGGYEQYF
J: TRBJ2-7
V: TRBV20-1
D: -

CDR3: CASSLRWGGENIQYF
J: TRBJ2-4
V: TRBV27
D: TRBD2

CDR3: CAISEPGRGGGYQPQHF
J: TRBJ1-5
V: TRBV10-3
D: -

CDR3: CASSPQGDGQYF
J: TRBJ2-5
V: TRBV2
D: TRBD1

CDR3: CASRQLSQRTNNEQFF
J: TRBJ2-1
V: TRBV6-5
D: -

CDR3: CASRQTENTEAFF
J: TRBJ1-1
V: TRBV6-2/TRBV6-3
D: -

CDR3: CSASVVRGNEKLFF
J: TRBJ1-4
V: TRBV20-1
D: -

CDR3: CASSQETSGANQPQHF
J: TRBJ1-5
V: TRBV4-1
D: -

CDR3: CAWSVTGADTQYF
J: TRBJ2-3
V: TRBV30
D: -

CDR3: CSASYGGYSNQPQHF
J: TRBJ1-5
V: TRBV20-1
D: -

CDR3: CASSLGPTLITDTQYF
J: TRBJ2-3
V: TRBV5-6
D: -

CDR3: CASLGANNEKLFF
J: TRBJ1-4
V: TRBV30
D: -

CDR3: CASSYMTLNQPQHF
J: TRBJ1-5
V: TRBV6-2/TRBV6-3
D: -

CDR3: CASTKTSSYNEQFF
J: TRBJ2-1
V: TRBV5-1
D: -

CDR3: CSASPLSGGGDTQYF
J: TRBJ2-3
V: TRBV20-1
D: TRBD2

CDR3: CAWSVVPGGSPLHF
J: TRBJ1-6
V: TRBV30
D: TRBD1

CDR3: CAISGGQGTEQFF
J: TRBJ2-1
V: TRBV10-3
D: TRBD1

CDR3: CSARIRVALSYEQYF
J: TRBJ2-7
V: TRBV20-1
D: -

CDR3: CASSVRPSAYEQYF
J: TRBJ2-7
V: TRBV7-2
D: -

CDR3: CASSHISGDGTDTQYF
J: TRBJ2-3
V: TRBV5-1
D: -

CDR3: CASSPGHSYGYTF
J: TRBJ1-2
V: TRBV5-1
D: -

CDR3: CASSFFLSSYNEQFF
J: TRBJ2-1
V: TRBV12-3/TRBV12-4
D: -

CDR3: CSARELAGVYNTQYF
J: TRBJ2-3
V: TRBV20-1
D: TRBD2

CDR3: CASSQVEGYGYTF
J: TRBJ1-2
V: TRBV3-1
D: -

CDR3: CASSLAVRGQPQHF
J: TRBJ1-5
V: TRBV12-3/TRBV12-4
D: -

CDR3: CASRNLGGGTEAFF
J: TRBJ1-1
V: TRBV2
D: TRBD1